This T cell receptor (beta chain) was obtained from a study of blood T cell repertoires in COVID-19. The CDR3 is 14 residues long. Germline CDR1 and CDR2: SGHTA and FQGNSA. The J segment lost 10 bases and the V segment lost 5 bases, leaving 8 bases of the junction unmatched. Some clones are missing from TCRdb's copy, which holds only in-frame ones; the method was immunoSEQ multiplex PCR. Seen here are about 58,000 clones, roughly 80% observed once, and the top ten hold 9.5% to 13%. This chain links TRBV7-2 with TRBJ1-6; the match to TRBD1 covers 7 bases. Sequencing was done on a sample of peripheral blood. The sequence was obtained from a man in his forties or fifties with COVID-19, enrolled during active disease. CDR3 protein: CASSPTGYGSPLHF. CDR3 sequence (DNA): TGTGCCAGCAGCCCGACAGGGTATGGGTCACCCCTCCACTTT.